Detailed here is one T cell receptor (beta chain). Its antigen is unidentified. The data derive from a study of cytomegalovirus exposure and HLA in healthy donors. Findings and limits, study-wide: Reports credit the classifier with highly specific, highly sensitive diagnosis of cytomegalovirus status.

Assay: immunoSEQ multiplex PCR; the TCRdb copy retains only in-frame clones and omits some. The table lists tens of thousands of clones, just under 95% of them singletons. Germline V gene sequence: CDR1 DFQATT, CDR2 SNEGSKA (reference sequence). The V end lost 6 bases, the J end lost 3 bases, and 9 bases lay between the germline ends. The CDR3 has 11 residues. This TCR came from a man aged 18 to 29 in good health and CMV-seropositive. This chain links TRBV20-1 with TRBJ2-7; D not certain. The specimen sequenced was PBMCs. The CDR3: CSANFFYEQYF. In DNA, the CDR3 is TGCAGTGCCAATTTTTTCTACGAGCAGTACTTC.